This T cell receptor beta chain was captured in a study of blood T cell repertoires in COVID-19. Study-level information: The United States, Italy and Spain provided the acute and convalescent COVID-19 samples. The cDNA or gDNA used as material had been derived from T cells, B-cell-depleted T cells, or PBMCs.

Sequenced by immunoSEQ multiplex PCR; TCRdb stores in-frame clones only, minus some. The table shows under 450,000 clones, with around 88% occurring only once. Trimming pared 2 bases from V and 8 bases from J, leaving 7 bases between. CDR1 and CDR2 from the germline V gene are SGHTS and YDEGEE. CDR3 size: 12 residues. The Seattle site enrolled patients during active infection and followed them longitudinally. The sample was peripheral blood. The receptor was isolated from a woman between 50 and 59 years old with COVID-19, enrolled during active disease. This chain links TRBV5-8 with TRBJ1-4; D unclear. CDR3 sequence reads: CASSLGREKLFF. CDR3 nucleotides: TGTGCCAGCAGCTTAGGGAGAGAAAAACTGTTTTTT.